A selection of T cell receptor beta chains follows, all from one sample in a study of cytomegalovirus exposure and HLA in healthy donors. Using immunoSEQ multiplex PCR, the repertoire was profiled, and TCRdb retains in-frame clones only, with some absent. Of 35,000 to 45,000 clones in the sample, 85% to 95% were seen once. The material sequenced was PBMCs. The source of these receptors is a woman aged 18-29 years in good health and CMV-seronegative. CDR3s include the opening cysteine and the closing phenylalanine or tryptophan.

J gene: TRBJ2-1
V gene: TRBV7-3
CDR3 protein: CASSLKGPSVYNEQFF

J gene: TRBJ1-4
V gene: TRBV5-6
CDR3 protein: CASSLEDTANEKLFF

J gene: .
V gene: TRBV5-1
CDR3 protein: CASSLGLYPYEQYF

J gene: TRBJ2-3
V gene: TRBV7-2
CDR3 protein: CASSLAGAFSRADTQYF

J gene: TRBJ2-7
V gene: TRBV5-6
CDR3 protein: CASSRLGGLYEQYF

J gene: TRBJ1-2
V gene: TRBV11-2
CDR3 protein: CASSSTSLGGYGYTF

J gene: TRBJ2-1
V gene: TRBV5-4
CDR3 protein: CASSLELRDEQFF

J gene: TRBJ1-1
V gene: TRBV18
CDR3 protein: CASSPPFGGGGTEAFF

J gene: TRBJ1-4
V gene: TRBV28
CDR3 protein: CASSWTGTAPATNEKLFF

J gene: TRBJ2-1
V gene: TRBV6-4
CDR3 protein: CASSDIAGDWGEQFF

J gene: TRBJ2-7
V gene: TRBV5-4
CDR3 protein: CASSSRTGYEQYF

J gene: TRBJ1-1
V gene: TRBV6-6
CDR3 protein: CASSSGQGNTEAFF

J gene: TRBJ2-3
V gene: TRBV29-1
CDR3 protein: CSAGGLATDTQYF

J gene: TRBJ2-7
V gene: TRBV9
CDR3 protein: CASSVDPGDFYEQYF

J gene: TRBJ2-2
V gene: TRBV19
CDR3 protein: CASRTDRLNTGELFF

J gene: TRBJ2-3
V gene: TRBV27
CDR3 protein: CASSISGRGPTDTQYF

J gene: TRBJ2-7
V gene: TRBV7-9
CDR3 protein: CASSLAGGLSSYEQYF

J gene: TRBJ1-2
V gene: TRBV21-1
CDR3 protein: CASSQGAEGYTF

J gene: TRBJ1-4
V gene: TRBV28
CDR3 protein: CASSTQQLRNEKLFF

J gene: TRBJ1-4
V gene: TRBV2
CDR3 protein: CASSGTGGTEKLFF

J gene: TRBJ2-3
V gene: TRBV5-1
CDR3 protein: CASSLGTSGVTDTQYF

J gene: TRBJ2-7
V gene: TRBV19
CDR3 protein: CASSSIRDSLYEQYF

J gene: TRBJ2-3
V gene: TRBV11-2
CDR3 protein: CASSFRGRVADTQYF

J gene: .
V gene: TRBV5-8
CDR3 protein: CASSWGTSEQYF

J gene: TRBJ2-3
V gene: TRBV6-4
CDR3 protein: CASSASGTDTQYF

J gene: TRBJ2-1
V gene: TRBV28
CDR3 protein: CAARGPGQSYNEQFF

J gene: TRBJ2-5
V gene: TRBV15
CDR3 protein: CATSRDRYGADATQYF

J gene: TRBJ2-7
V gene: TRBV10-3
CDR3 protein: CAISASAGHEQYF

J gene: TRBJ1-2
V gene: TRBV5-5
CDR3 protein: CASSLAISQGANYGYTF

J gene: TRBJ2-3
V gene: TRBV4-3
CDR3 protein: CASSQRLFRGSTDTQYF

J gene: TRBJ2-3
V gene: TRBV2
CDR3 protein: CASSKDRGRTDTQYF

J gene: TRBJ2-1
V gene: TRBV9
CDR3 protein: CASSVGGGLPGNEQFF

J gene: TRBJ2-1
V gene: TRBV28
CDR3 protein: CASSSPTVYNEQFF

J gene: TRBJ1-2
V gene: TRBV9
CDR3 protein: CASSASGTGGPYGYTF

J gene: TRBJ2-7
V gene: TRBV30
CDR3 protein: CAWSPGREDEQYF

J gene: .
V gene: TRBV9
CDR3 protein: CASSVGQAGYYEQYF

J gene: TRBJ2-5
V gene: TRBV19
CDR3 protein: CASSIGRGAEETQYF

J gene: TRBJ2-7
V gene: TRBV5-1
CDR3 protein: CASSLAGPNPGLVGLADSYEQYF

J gene: TRBJ2-5
V gene: TRBV5-5
CDR3 protein: CASSVTPQGLIETQYF

J gene: TRBJ2-3
V gene: TRBV5-1
CDR3 protein: CASSLGLASTDTQYF

J gene: TRBJ1-1
V gene: TRBV7-3
CDR3 protein: CASSLGGRSNTEAFF

J gene: TRBJ2-1
V gene: TRBV6-6
CDR3 protein: CASSPSRTQGNEQFF

J gene: TRBJ1-6
V gene: TRBV28
CDR3 protein: CASSLWDRNNSPLHF

J gene: TRBJ1-1
V gene: TRBV30
CDR3 protein: CAWSRRWTGMNTEAFF

J gene: TRBJ2-5
V gene: TRBV11-2
CDR3 protein: CASSPPTSGREETQYF

J gene: TRBJ2-2
V gene: TRBV6-6
CDR3 protein: CASSYGTSGGELFF

J gene: TRBJ1-5
V gene: TRBV2
CDR3 protein: CASSDLNQPQHF